This TCR beta chain was recovered during a study of blood T cell repertoires in COVID-19. This clone has just a few counts. From germline, CDR1 is SEHNR and CDR2 FQNEAQ (reference sequence). The CDR3 runs 11 residues. V was trimmed by 5 bases and J by 8 bases, leaving 9 bases between them. The protocol was immunoSEQ multiplex PCR, while the TCRdb copy is restricted to in-frame clones and leaves out a portion. The data show about 140,000 clones, about 83% seen once. The clonotype comes from a human donor in a cohort sampled during active COVID-19. The rearrangement uses TRBV7-9 and TRBJ1-1; possible D gene TRBD1, 6 bases. The source material was peripheral blood. CDR3 amino acids: CASSPTGEAFF. The CDR3 bases are TGTGCCAGCAGCCCGACAGGAGAAGCTTTCTTT.